The source of this T cell receptor (beta chain) is a study of blood T cells in healthy people across ages. As for the study in general: Capture by template switching was about one barcoded beta molecule per two T cells.

In germline, CDR1 is DFQATT, CDR2 SNEGSKA (reference sequence). The CDR3 is 14 amino acids. The V end was cut by 1 base, the J end by 0 bases, with 10 bases between. This clonotype showed up just a few times. A second PCR, run for roughly 7 to 12 cycles, used a sample-barcoded 5' primer plus a J-beta primer mix. TCRdb analysed the 5' RACE reads with MiXCR anew, one entry per CDR3 protein. Of 900,000 to 950,000 distinct CDR3 sequences listed, approximately 32% are singletons. These data were also filed under a second study, of T cells of mothers and their children.

The TCR was taken from a woman aged 40 to 49 in good health. The J gene is TRBJ2-7, the V gene TRBV20-1; D gene ambiguous. The sample was blood. The DNA for the CDR3 is TGCAGTGCTAGAGCAGGTGGTACCTCCTACGAGCAGTACTTC. Protein product: CSARAGGTSYEQYF.